The next 27 T cell receptor beta chains were all read from a single sample in a study of cytomegalovirus exposure and HLA in healthy donors. The PCR had 60 Vbeta and 13 Jbeta primers. Clones were read by immunoSEQ multiplex PCR, and TCRdb kept only the in-frame ones, dropping some. Among 130,000 to 150,000 clones listed, 60% to 85% were seen once. Sequencing was carried out using PBMCs. The receptors were gathered from a woman between 35 and 50 years old in good health and CMV-seropositive.

The V gene is TRBV9, the J gene TRBJ1-6; D remains ambiguous. In germline, CDR1 is SGDLS, CDR2 YYNGEE. The CDR3 loop spans 14 amino acids. Trimming shortened V by 3 bases and J by 7 bases, and 11 bases separated the two germline ends. The CDR3 protein is CASSDAGSNSPLHF. The CDR3 DNA is TGTGCCAGCAGCGACGCCGGGAGCAATTCACCCCTCCACTTT.

The CDR3 nucleotides are TGTGCCAGCTCACTCGACATAAACACTGAAGCTTTCTTT. Translated: CASSLDINTEAFF. The rearrangement uses TRBV18 and TRBJ1-1; no definite D call. This CDR3 contains 13 residues. In germline, CDR1 is KGHSH, CDR2 LQKENI. V was pared by 4 bases and J by 2 bases, with 8 bases between.

The V call is TRBV10-3, the J call TRBJ1-1; D is possibly TRBD1 (5 bases). CDR1 ENHRY and CDR2 SYGVKD come from the germline V gene. The CDR3 runs to 15 residues. V lost 0 bases and J lost 5, with 13 bases in between. The CDR3 sequence: CAISESYAGGTEAFF. In DNA form, the CDR3 reads TGTGCCATCAGTGAGTCTTATGCGGGGGGAACTGAAGCTTTCTTT.

V and J are TRBV10-3 and TRBJ1-1, with 8 nucleotides matching TRBD1. Per germline, CDR1 ENHRY and CDR2 SYGVKD. J gave up 5 bases and V 5 bases, and 7 bases lay outside the gene matches. CDR3 size: 14 residues. CDR3: CAISPQGAGTEAFF. The CDR3 DNA reads as TGTGCCATCAGTCCCCAGGGGGCTGGGACTGAAGCTTTCTTT.

This rearrangement joins TRBV2 to TRBJ1-1, with 7 nucleotides matching TRBD1. The CDR3 length is 13 residues. Germline V CDR1 and CDR2: SNHLY, FYNNEI. The J segment lost 6 bases and the V segment lost 11 bases, leaving 12 bases of the junction unmatched. CDR3 loop: CACETGTASEAFF. The CDR3 nucleotides are TGTGCCTGCGAAACCGGGACAGCGTCTGAAGCTTTCTTT.

V usage is TRBV30 and J usage is TRBJ1-3, with TRBD1 as a possible D gene (6 bases). Looked up from germline, CDR1 is GTSNPN and CDR2 is SVGIG (reference sequence). The V end lost 5 bases, the J end lost 4 bases, and 15 bases lay between the germline ends. The CDR3 has 14 residues. The CDR3 loop is CAWLGQGSGNTIYF. CDR3 DNA: TGTGCCTGGCTGGGTCAGGGGTCGGGAAACACCATATATTTT. Full variable domain (remainder filled in from reference TRBV30 and TRBJ1-3): SQTIHQWPATLVQPVGSPLSLECTVEGTSNPNLYWYRQAAGRGLQLLFYSVGIGQISSEVPQNLSASRPQDRQFILSSKKLLLSDSGFYLCAWLGQGSGNTIYFGEGSWLTVV.

V gene TRBV2 combines with J gene TRBJ2-7; 12 nucleotides match TRBD1. The CDR3 consists of 15 residues. Trimming at V came to 4 bases and at J to 4 bases, leaving 5 bases not matched to a gene. The V gene's germline CDR1 is SNHLY and CDR2 FYNNEI. DNA for the CDR3: TGTGCCAGCAGTGCGGGACAGGGGGCGAGGTACGAGCAGTACTTC. This sequence encodes CASSAGQGARYEQYF. The full variable domain, in which reference TRBV2 and TRBJ2-7 provide the parts outside the CDR3, is EPEVTQTPSHQVTQMGQEVILRCVPISNHLYFYWYRQILGQKVEFLVSFYNNEISEKSEIFDDQFSVERPDGSNFTLKIRSTKLEDSAMYFCASSAGQGARYEQYFGPGTRLTVT.

This clone has only one observation. The chain carries TRBV5-1 and TRBJ1-4; TRBD1 agrees at 7 bases. The junction had 16 bases not matched to a gene; V was cut back by 4 bases and J by 7 bases. Germline V lookup: CDR1 SGHRS, CDR2 YFSETQ. CDR3 length: 17 amino acids. The CDR3 sequence: CASSRGDSGSVSEKLFF. DNA of the CDR3: TGCGCCAGCAGCCGAGGGGACAGCGGTAGCGTGTCTGAAAAACTGTTTTTT.

In DNA, the CDR3 is TGTGCCAGCAGTAACCGGACATTTGACTATGGCTACACCTTC. This translates into CASSNRTFDYGYTF. V usage is TRBV6-6 and J usage is TRBJ1-2, with a tentative D call TRBD1 (5 bases). Per germline, CDR1 MNHNY and CDR2 SVGAGI (reference sequence). This CDR3 contains 14 residues. Deletions cut 5 bases from V and 3 bases from J, with 13 bases between.

This rearrangement joins TRBV5-6 to TRBJ2-4, with D perhaps matching TRBD2 (7 bases). The ends were cut back, 0 bases at V and 6 bases at J, with 16 bases in the middle. Germline V CDR1 and CDR2: SGHDT, YYEEEE. The CDR3 loop spans 16 amino acids. The CDR3: CASSLVFGGLGNIQYF. The DNA for the CDR3 is TGTGCCAGCAGCTTGGTGTTCGGGGGGCTCGGAAACATTCAGTACTTC.

The chain couples TRBV19 to TRBJ2-3, with 7 bases that match TRBD2. Germline CDR1 LNHDA, CDR2 SQIVND (reference sequence). The CDR3 is made up of 13 amino acids. V was pared by 4 bases and J by 3 bases, with 1 base of the junction left unmatched. The CDR3 is CASSSGGTDTQYF. CDR3 in DNA: TGTGCCAGTAGTAGCGGGGGAACAGATACGCAGTATTTT.

V usage is TRBV7-9 and J usage is TRBJ1-4; D remains ambiguous. The germline CDR1 and CDR2 sequences are SEHNR and FQNEAQ (reference sequence). The CDR3 has 15 amino acids. Trimming pared 1 base from V and 2 bases from J, leaving 8 bases between. DNA for the CDR3: TGTGCCAGCAGCTTAGTAGCCCACACTAATGAAAAACTGTTTTTT. This translates into CASSLVAHTNEKLFF.

In this sample, this clone turned up a few times. The chain joins TRBV6-5 to TRBJ1-6; 8 bases fit TRBD1. There are 15 residues in the CDR3. The germline CDR1 and CDR2 sequences are MNHEY and SVGAGI. The ends lost 8 bases at V and 7 bases at J; junction bases unmatched: 10. The CDR3: CASRPPGQENSPLHF. The CDR3 bases are TGTGCCAGCCGACCGCCGGGACAGGAAAATTCACCCCTCCACTTT.

The chain links TRBV28 to TRBJ2-1; 8 bases are a match to TRBD1. The length of the CDR3 is 15 residues. In germline, CDR1 is MDHEN, CDR2 SYDVKM. J gave up 4 bases and V 4 bases, and 6 bases lay outside the gene matches. The CDR3 region is CASSSGTGHYNEQFF. CDR3 DNA: TGTGCCAGCAGTTCCGGGACAGGCCATTACAATGAGCAGTTCTTC.

This clone has just one count. The gene calls are TRBV9 and TRBJ2-3, with D possibly TRBD2 on 5 matching bases. CDR1 and CDR2 (germline): SGDLS, YYNGEE. CDR3 length: 16 residues. V was clipped by 4 bases and J by 3 bases, with 18 bases between them. The CDR3 sequence is CASSPRADFSTDTQYF. DNA for the CDR3: TGTGCCAGCAGCCCCCGAGCGGACTTCTCGACAGATACGCAGTATTTT.

This chain connects TRBV5-1 to TRBJ2-7, with D possibly TRBD2 on 5 matching bases. The germline gives CDR1 SGHRS, CDR2 YFSETQ. Trimming cost V 4 bases and J 3 bases, with 20 bases left between them. The CDR3 is 16 residues long. In nucleotides, the CDR3 is TGCGCCAGCAGCCTGGTAGGAGGATATGGCATCTACGAGCAGTACTTC. Translated: CASSLVGGYGIYEQYF.

The J gene is TRBJ2-7, the V gene TRBV9; TRBD1 matches at 9 bases. After removal of 4 bases from V and 6 bases from J, the junction contained 8 bases not matched to a gene. CDR3 size: 14 residues. Germline CDR1 and CDR2: SGDLS and YYNGEE. The CDR3 spells CASSYGTGPSEQYF. The CDR3 DNA is TGTGCCAGCAGCTATGGGACAGGGCCCAGCGAGCAGTACTTC.

The CDR3 sequence is CASSSQGGYGYTF. For the CDR3, the DNA is TGCGCCAGCAGTTCCCAGGGGGGCTATGGCTACACCTTC. This sequence joins TRBV10-1 and TRBJ1-2; 7 bases match TRBD1. Germline V gene sequence: CDR1 WNHNN, CDR2 SYGVQD (reference sequence). Losses at the gene ends were 5 bases for V and 4 bases for J; bases not matched to a gene: 4. CDR3 length: 13 amino acids.

The gene calls are TRBV29-1 and TRBJ1-2; TRBD1 might be the D (5 bases). From germline, CDR1 is SQVTM and CDR2 ANQGSEA. CDR3 length equals 15 residues. V gave up 7 bases and J gave up 9 bases, with 27 bases separating them. DNA of the CDR3: TGCAGCGCCGGGGGGGACTTCCCTTTTGGGGGAAGCTACACCTTC. Its translation is CSAGGDFPFGGSYTF.

The gene calls are TRBV6-1 and TRBJ2-5; weak D call: TRBD2 (5 bases). The length of the CDR3 is 14 residues. The germline V and J ends were trimmed by 8 bases and 11 bases, with 24 bases remaining between them. CDR1 is MNHNS and CDR2 is SASEGT in the germline V gene. CDR3 in amino acids: CASVGVPIVWEQYF. CDR3 coding DNA: TGTGCCAGCGTTGGGGTTCCCATAGTTTGGGAGCAGTACTTC.

J is TRBJ1-1 and V is TRBV6-1; 8 bases fit TRBD1. This CDR3 comprises 11 residues. V was pared by 6 bases and J by 12 bases, with 6 bases of the junction left unmatched. CDR1 MNHNS and CDR2 SASEGT come from the germline V gene. This CDR3 is CASSLGQGTFF. CDR3 sequence (DNA): TGTGCCAGCAGCCTCGGACAGGGAACTTTCTTT.

The chain employs TRBV5-4 and TRBJ2-5; 10 bases are shared with TRBD2. V dropped 0 bases and J dropped 1; count of bases not matched to a gene: 9. CDR3 length: 18 amino acids. CDR1 and CDR2 (germline): SGHNT, YYREEE (reference sequence). In DNA, the CDR3 is TGTGCCAGCAGCTTGGTGTCTAGCGGGGGTTCCATCCAAGAGACCCAGTACTTC. Amino acid sequence: CASSLVSSGGSIQETQYF.

The V call is TRBV25-1, the J call TRBJ2-5; no firm D call. The CDR3 has 14 residues. V dropped 2 bases and J dropped 2 bases, with 9 bases sitting between them. From germline, CDR1 is MGHDK and CDR2 SYGVNS. This CDR3 reads CASSEMGAQETQYF. The CDR3 coding sequence is TGTGCCAGCAGTGAAATGGGCGCACAAGAGACCCAGTACTTC.

CDR3 sequence reads: CASSPQVNRDEQYF. DNA of the CDR3: TGTGCCAGCAGTCCACAGGTTAATCGCGACGAGCAGTACTTC. The rearrangement uses TRBV6-5 and TRBJ2-7; D is perhaps TRBD1 (5 bases). The CDR3 loop spans 14 amino acids. Germline CDR1 MNHEY, CDR2 SVGAGI. Trimming stripped 5 bases from V and 5 bases from J, with 16 bases between.

The V call is TRBV7-9, the J call TRBJ2-1; possible D gene TRBD2, 7 bases. CDR1 and CDR2 (germline): SEHNR, FQNEAQ (reference sequence). V gave up 1 base and J gave up 0 bases, with 13 bases separating them. The CDR3 is 17 residues long. CDR3 residues: CASSLGGGGDSYNEQFF. The CDR3 DNA reads TGTGCCAGCAGCTTAGGGGGAGGGGGGGACTCCTACAATGAGCAGTTCTTC.

The chain uses TRBV6-4 and TRBJ2-3, with D tentatively TRBD1 (6 bases). The CDR3 covers 14 residues. Germline V lookup: CDR1 MRHNA, CDR2 SNTAGT. The V gene lost 3 bases and the J gene lost 8 bases, with 15 bases spanning the gap. DNA of the CDR3: TGTGCCAGCAGTGAGCGCAGGGGTTTTGGTACGCAGTATTTT. This gives the protein CASSERRGFGTQYF.

The chain recombines TRBV6-1 with TRBJ2-2; 8 bases match TRBD1. This CDR3 spans 15 amino acids. J gave up 1 base and V 6 bases, and 4 bases lay outside the gene matches. Looked up from germline, CDR1 is MNHNS and CDR2 is SASEGT. Here the CDR3 DNA reads TGTGCCAGCAGGGCCGGGACAGGGAACACCGGGGAGCTGTTTTTT. This translates into CASRAGTGNTGELFF.